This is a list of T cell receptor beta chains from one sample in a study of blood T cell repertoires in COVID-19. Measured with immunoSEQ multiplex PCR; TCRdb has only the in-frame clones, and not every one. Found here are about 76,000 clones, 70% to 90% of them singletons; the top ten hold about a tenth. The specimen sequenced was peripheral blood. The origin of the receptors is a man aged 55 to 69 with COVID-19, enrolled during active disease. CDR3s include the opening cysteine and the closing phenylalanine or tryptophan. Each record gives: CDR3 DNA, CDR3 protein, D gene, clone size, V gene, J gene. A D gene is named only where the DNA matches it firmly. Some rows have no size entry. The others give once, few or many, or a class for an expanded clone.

TGTGCCAGCAGCGAACGCCGGGAGGTCCAAGAGACCCAGTACTTC	CASSERREVQETQYF	TRBD2	-	TRBV7-9	TRBJ2-5
TGTGCCATCAGTGAGGGAGAACAGGGTAGACAAGAGACCCAGTACTTC	CAISEGEQGRQETQYF	-	-	TRBV10-3	TRBJ2-5
TGTGCCTCGACACGGGCAGGGGTCACCGGGGAGCTGTTTTTT	CASTRAGVTGELFF	-	-	TRBV19	TRBJ2-2
TGTGCCAGTAGTACCCCGGGGGGTTCTAATGAAAAACTGTTTTTT	CASSTPGGSNEKLFF	-	-	TRBV19	TRBJ1-4
TGCGCCAGCAGCCACGCCGTAGCGGATATCCTCTTACAAACCTCTTACGAGCAGTACTTC	CASSHAVADILLQTSYEQYF	-	-	TRBV4-1	TRBJ2-7
TGTGCCAGCACTTCCGGGAGGGCCCACGAGACCCAGTACTTC	CASTSGRAHETQYF	TRBD2	few	TRBV9	TRBJ2-5
TGTGCCAGCAGCTTGAGCTCCTCCTACGAGCAGTACTTC	CASSLSSSYEQYF	-	-	TRBV5-4	TRBJ2-7
TGTGCCAGCAGCCAAACAGGGGGGAGGTCACCCCTCCACTTT	CASSQTGGRSPLHF	TRBD1	-	TRBV3-1/TRBV3-2	TRBJ1-6
TGTGCCAGCAGTTCACAGGGGAGCGGGGAGACCCAGTACTTC	CASSSQGSGETQYF	-	-	TRBV9	TRBJ2-5
TGTGCCAGCAGCTTGAGGAGCGGGGGGCTGGATACGCAGTATTTT	CASSLRSGGLDTQYF	TRBD2	-	TRBV5-6	TRBJ2-3
TGTGCCAGCAGCGCCCGGGGTGGGACTGACCAAGGCATTCAGTACTTC	CASSARGGTDQGIQYF	-	-	TRBV9	TRBJ2-4
TGTGCCAGCAGTCCCCAGGGACTAGCGGGCGGTCAGGTCATTCAGTACTTC	CASSPQGLAGGQVIQYF	TRBD2	-	TRBV2	TRBJ2-4
TGTGCCAGCTCACCCAATACAGGGGCCCCGGCTGAAAAACTGTTTTTT	CASSPNTGAPAEKLFF	TRBD1	once	TRBV18	TRBJ1-4
TGTGCCAGCTCACCGAGCGGGAGGGCCCCCCAAGAGACCCAGTACTTC	CASSPSGRAPQETQYF	TRBD2	-	TRBV18	TRBJ2-5
TGCGCCAGCAGCTCTGCTGGACTTTACACCGGGGAGCTGTTTTTT	CASSSAGLYTGELFF	-	few	TRBV10-1	TRBJ2-2
TGCGCCAGCAGCTTGAGGACAGGGGGGACCTACAATGAGCAGTTCTTC	CASSLRTGGTYNEQFF	TRBD1	-	TRBV5-1	TRBJ2-1
TGTGCCAGCAGCCCACGGACAGGGGCCTACACTGAAGCTTTCTTT	CASSPRTGAYTEAFF	TRBD1	-	TRBV5-6	TRBJ1-1
TGCGCCAGCAGCTTGGTAAGACTAGCGGGAACCGACGAGCAGTACTTC	CASSLVRLAGTDEQYF	TRBD2	-	TRBV5-1	TRBJ2-7
TGCGCCAGCAGCCTAGAGACTAGCGGCATCACCTACGAGCAGTACTTC	CASSLETSGITYEQYF	TRBD2	once	TRBV5-1	TRBJ2-7
TGTGCCAGCTCACCATCGGGAGCCTTCAATGAGCAGTTCTTC	CASSPSGAFNEQFF	-	-	TRBV18	TRBJ2-1
TGTGCCAGTAGGGGGGGAGCGAGCGAGCAGTACTTC	CASRGGASEQYF	-	-	TRBV19	TRBJ2-7
TGTGCTACCCGACAGGGTCTAAATCAGCCCCAGCATTTT	CATRQGLNQPQHF	TRBD1	-	TRBV19	TRBJ1-5
TGTGCCAGCAGCTCCGCCGGGGGGCGCGGGAATGAGCAGTTCTTC	CASSSAGGRGNEQFF	-	-	TRBV7-6	TRBJ2-1
TGTGCCAGCAGTGAATTCCAGCGGGGGGCAGCCTACAATGAGCAGTTCTTC	CASSEFQRGAAYNEQFF	TRBD2	-	TRBV25-1	TRBJ2-1
TGCGCCAGCAGTAACGGACTAGCGGCCACAGATACGCAGTATTTT	CASSNGLAATDTQYF	TRBD2	once	TRBV10-1	TRBJ2-3
TGTGCCAGCAGCGTCGACGGACAGGGATTTTGGGGCTACACCTTC	CASSVDGQGFWGYTF	TRBD1	-	TRBV9	TRBJ1-2
TGTGCCAGCAGCTTACAGCGGAATCAGCCCCAGCATTTT	CASSLQRNQPQHF	-	-	TRBV13	TRBJ1-5
TGTGCCAGCAGTACCATTCGCGGGGGCTCGGGGAAGACCCAGTACTTC	CASSTIRGGSGKTQYF	-	-	TRBV28	TRBJ2-5
TGTGCCAGCAGTCCGAGCAGGGTCGACGGCCTGAGGCCCCAGCATTTT	CASSPSRVDGLRPQHF	-	few	TRBV28	TRBJ1-5
TGTGCCAGCAGCACAAACAGGGGTGGGAATGAAAAACTGTTTTTT	CASSTNRGGNEKLFF	TRBD1	-	TRBV11-2	TRBJ1-4
TGTGCCAGCAGCGGACAGGGAAGTTCACCCCTCCACTTT	CASSGQGSSPLHF	TRBD1	-	TRBV5-6	TRBJ1-6
TGTGCCAGCAGCCTAACCCCCGGACATAATCAGCCCCAGCATTTT	CASSLTPGHNQPQHF	-	-	TRBV3-1/TRBV3-2	TRBJ1-5
TGTGCCAGCAGCCCAAGGGGAGGGGACACAGATACGCAGTATTTT	CASSPRGGDTDTQYF	TRBD2	-	TRBV3-1/TRBV3-2	TRBJ2-3
TGTGCCAGCGCGGGACAGGGGGCCACTGGAAACACCATATATTTT	CASAGQGATGNTIYF	TRBD1	-	TRBV5-4	TRBJ1-3
TGCGCCAGCAGACCGGTCGGGGGGCTTAACTATGGCTACACCTTC	CASRPVGGLNYGYTF	-	-	TRBV5-1	TRBJ1-2
TGTGCCAGCAGCTTGCTGACTAGCGGGGGGGCGGATACGCAGTATTTT	CASSLLTSGGADTQYF	TRBD2	-	TRBV5-6	TRBJ2-3
TGTGCCAGCGGTTGGTTAGAGAACGATGAGCAGTTCTTC	CASGWLENDEQFF	-	few	TRBV2	TRBJ2-1
TGTGCCAGCAGCGTGGCAGCGGGAGTAGGCGGGGAGCTGTTTTTT	CASSVAAGVGGELFF	TRBD2	-	TRBV9	TRBJ2-2
TGCAGCGTTGTTAGACTAGCGGGAGGGCGGCGGGAGACCCAGTACTTC	CSVVRLAGGRRETQYF	TRBD2	-	TRBV29-1	TRBJ2-5
TGTGCCAGCAGCGCCCCTAGCGGGGGGAACATTAAATTAGATACGCAGTATTTT	CASSAPSGGNIKLDTQYF	TRBD2	once	TRBV7-2	TRBJ2-3
TGCGCCAGCAGTCCCGACCGGGACACGAGCTCCTACGAGCAGTACTTC	CASSPDRDTSSYEQYF	-	-	TRBV10-1	TRBJ2-7
TGTGCCAGCAGCGCCCAGACAGGGGGGGCGAATTTTGGAGCTTTCTTT	CASSAQTGGANFGAFF	TRBD1	-	TRBV7-9	TRBJ1-1
TGTGCCTGGAGTGTTTATACAGGGAATAATTCACCCCTCCACTTT	CAWSVYTGNNSPLHF	-	-	TRBV30	TRBJ1-6
TGCGCCAGCAGCTCCCGACGTGGGGCAGATGGTGAAGCTTTCTTT	CASSSRRGADGEAFF	-	-	TRBV5-1	TRBJ1-1
TGTGCCAGCCTTGCGACAGGCAATCAGCCCCAGCATTTT	CASLATGNQPQHF	-	-	TRBV2	TRBJ1-5
TGTGCCAGCAGCGTAGGAGTAGCTTCCCGGGGAGATACGCAGTATTTT	CASSVGVASRGDTQYF	-	-	TRBV9	TRBJ2-3
TGTGCCATCATGGGGGGACGTTCGGGTGGGATCACTGAAGCTTTCTTT	CAIMGGRSGGITEAFF	-	-	TRBV10-3	TRBJ1-1
TGCGCCAGCGCGGCAGGGTGGGGCAATGAGCAGTTCTTC	CASAAGWGNEQFF	-	-	TRBV5-1	TRBJ2-1